These T cell receptor beta chains were read from a single sample in a study of T cell changes during pregnancy in multiple sclerosis. Only in-frame clones appear in the TCRdb table, and some are missing; sequencing was by immunoSEQ multiplex PCR. This sample has over 85,000 clones, with 90% found just once. Sequences were derived from peripheral blood, sampled in the second trimester of pregnancy. The source of these receptors is a female donor in good health, enrolled as a control in a pregnancy study. The CDR3 runs from the conserved cysteine through the conserved F or W. The D gene is left open where the match is weak. Clone size is given for some rows only: seen once, a few or many times, or a class if the clone is expanded.

cdr3_aa	cdr3_nt	v_call	j_call	clone_size	d_call
CASSVDRGRKSSYNEQFF	TGTGCCAGTAGTGTCGACAGGGGTAGGAAATCCTCCTACAATGAGCAGTTCTTC	TRBV19	TRBJ2-1	few	TRBD1
CASSGQGDSPLHF	TGCGCCAGCAGCGGACAGGGAGACTCACCCCTCCACTTT	TRBV5-1	TRBJ1-6	.	TRBD1
CASSLNEREPDGELFF	TGTGCCAGCAGCCTAAATGAGCGGGAGCCGGACGGGGAGCTGTTTTTT	TRBV28	TRBJ2-2	once	TRBD2
CASSLQQGSLTHLNTF	TGCGCCAGCAGCTTACAACAGGGGTCTCTCACCCATCTCAACACCTTC	TRBV4-1	TRBJ1-2	.	TRBD1
CASSRRQGSTEAFF	TGTGCCAGTAGTAGAAGACAGGGAAGTACTGAAGCTTTCTTT	TRBV19	TRBJ1-1	few	TRBD1
CASSLFAVRTANHYGYTF	TGTGCCAGCAGCTTATTCGCTGTAAGGACAGCCAACCACTATGGCTACACCTTC	TRBV7-2	TRBJ1-2	.	.
CSAEGTSGSLSSYNEQFF	TGCAGCGCCGAGGGGACTAGCGGGAGTTTGAGCTCCTACAATGAGCAGTTCTTC	TRBV29-1	TRBJ2-1	.	TRBD2
CASSYGGTYEQYF	TGTGCCAGCAGTTATGGCGGGACCTACGAGCAGTACTTC	TRBV6-5	TRBJ2-7	.	.
CASSEARPYYGYTF	TGTGCCAGCAGTGAAGCGCGGCCTTACTATGGCTACACCTTC	TRBV2	TRBJ1-2	.	.
CASSQSIRGDYGYTF	TGTGCCAGCAGCCAGTCTATCAGGGGGGACTATGGCTACACCTTC	TRBV7-9	TRBJ1-2	.	TRBD1
CAWNMASSYNSPLHF	TGTGCCTGGAACATGGCGTCTAGCTATAATTCACCCCTCCACTTT	TRBV30	TRBJ1-6	.	.
CASTPSGSSYEQYF	TGTGCCAGCACCCCCAGCGGCAGTTCCTACGAGCAGTACTTC	TRBV7-2	TRBJ2-7	.	.
CASSNRVQPQHF	TGTGCCAGCAGTAACAGGGTTCAGCCCCAGCATTTT	TRBV6-1	TRBJ1-5	.	.
CASSAGTPGELFF	TGTGCCAGCAGCGCAGGAACTCCCGGGGAGCTGTTTTTT	TRBV2	TRBJ2-2	.	.
CASRRQGERGTEAFF	TGTGCCAGCAGACGACAGGGAGAGAGGGGAACTGAAGCTTTCTTT	TRBV6-5	TRBJ1-1	.	TRBD1
CASSVDSNSYEQYF	TGCGCCAGCAGCGTCGACTCGAACTCCTACGAGCAGTACTTC	TRBV5-1	TRBJ2-7	.	.
CASSPMGPYGYTF	TGTGCCAGCTCACCGATGGGGCCCTATGGCTACACCTTC	TRBV28	TRBJ1-2	few	.
CASSVNRNTGELFF	TGTGCCAGCAGCGTAAACAGGAACACCGGGGAGCTGTTTTTT	TRBV6-5	TRBJ2-2	.	.
CASSQFAGTEAFF	TGCGCCAGCAGCCAATTCGCGGGGACTGAAGCTTTCTTT	TRBV4-1	TRBJ1-1	.	.
CASSFSPLQGGGYTF	TGTGCCAGCAGCTTCTCACCCCTGCAGGGGGGTGGCTACACCTTC	TRBV7-2	TRBJ1-2	.	TRBD1
CASSGGEQIPWEQYF	TGTGCCAGCAGTGGAGGGGAACAGATCCCTTGGGAGCAGTACTTC	TRBV27	TRBJ2-7	once	.
CSVLPGPRGTEAFF	TGCAGCGTTCTCCCGGGACCGAGGGGGACTGAAGCTTTCTTT	TRBV29-1	TRBJ1-1	.	.
CASSGGQGEAYEQYF	TGTGCCAGCAGCGGGGGACAGGGGGAGGCCTACGAGCAGTACTTC	TRBV7-2	TRBJ2-7	.	TRBD1
CASSLDRGPTSGNTIYF	TGCGCCAGCAGCTTGGACAGGGGGCCAACCTCTGGAAACACCATATATTTT	TRBV5-1	TRBJ1-3	.	TRBD1
CASSFTSAARADTQYF	TGCGCCAGCAGCTTCACTAGCGCCGCGCGAGCAGATACGCAGTATTTT	TRBV5-1	TRBJ2-3	.	TRBD2
CASSTPTGTPGYEQYF	TGTGCCAGCAGTACCCCCACCGGGACACCGGGGTACGAGCAGTACTTC	TRBV28	TRBJ2-7	.	.
CASATPLGEAFF	TGTGCCAGCGCTACGCCTCTAGGTGAAGCTTTCTTT	TRBV28	TRBJ1-1	.	.
CASSIGLAGGRTLF	TGTGCCAGTAGTATAGGTTTAGCGGGGGGGCGTACGCTCTTC	TRBV19	TRBJ2-1	.	TRBD2
CASSVEGVNTEAFF	TGTGCCAGCAGCGTAGAGGGGGTGAACACTGAAGCTTTCTTT	TRBV9	TRBJ1-1	.	.
CASSSESSGTVPKTQYF	TGTGCCAGCAGTTCAGAATCCTCCGGGACTGTCCCGAAGACCCAGTACTTC	TRBV7-9	TRBJ2-5	.	.
CASSQGQGAVLFF	TGTGCCAGCAGTCAGGGACAGGGGGCAGTACTGTTTTTT	TRBV6-5	TRBJ1-4	few	TRBD1
CASSPGLARWEQFF	TGTGCCAGCAGCCCGGGACTAGCGCGATGGGAGCAGTTCTTC	TRBV9	TRBJ2-1	.	TRBD2
CASSYSNRGRTEAFF	TGTGCCAGCAGTTACTCGAATAGGGGGAGAACTGAAGCTTTCTTT	TRBV6-5	TRBJ1-1	.	.
CASSLRGNLGAWSTEAFF	TGCGCCAGCAGCCTTCGTGGTAATTTAGGGGCGTGGAGCACTGAAGCTTTCTTT	TRBV5-1	TRBJ1-1	.	.
CASRPLAVDTDTQYF	TGCGCCAGCAGACCCCTAGCGGTCGACACAGATACGCAGTATTTT	TRBV5-1	TRBJ2-3	once	TRBD2
CASSEGTTPLAEQFF	TGTGCCAGCAGCGAAGGGACTACCCCGCTTGCTGAGCAGTTCTTC	TRBV5-6	TRBJ2-1	.	TRBD2
CAWRGTGTGRETQYF	TGTGCCTGGAGGGGAACCGGGACAGGCCGAGAGACCCAGTACTTC	TRBV30	TRBJ2-5	.	TRBD1
CASSGYREPYEQYF	TGTGCCAGTAGTGGGTACAGGGAACCCTACGAGCAGTACTTC	TRBV19	TRBJ2-7	.	.
CAWNSGGEQYF	TGTGCCTGGAATTCGGGTGGAGAGCAGTACTTC	TRBV30	TRBJ2-7	.	.
CALKLAGGGKTQYF	TGTGCCTTAAAACTCGCGGGGGGAGGGAAGACCCAGTACTTC	TRBV30	TRBJ2-5	.	TRBD2
CASSQEGVIQGNYGYTF	TGCGCCAGCAGCCAAGAAGGGGTAATACAGGGGAACTATGGCTACACCTTC	TRBV4-3	TRBJ1-2	.	TRBD1
CASSEAFPTGEKPQHF	TGTGCCAGCAGTGAAGCCTTCCCCACTGGGGAGAAGCCCCAGCATTTT	TRBV2	TRBJ1-5	.	.
CASSATGLGETQYF	TGCGCCAGCAGTGCGACGGGTCTAGGTGAGACCCAGTACTTC	TRBV10-2	TRBJ2-5	.	.